This TCR beta chain was identified in a study of blood T cell repertoires in COVID-19. Overall study: PBMCs, B-cell-depleted T cells, or T cells provided the cDNA or gDNA that made up the material.

This CDR3 comprises 13 residues. Looked up from germline, CDR1 is SGHRS and CDR2 is YFSETQ. The V and J ends lost 2 bases and 5 bases respectively, with 10 bases between them. Those enrolled, adults aged roughly 18 to 100 years, came from around 25 US areas. Grouping used clinical history reported by participants in a survey and questionnaire. Only one count was recorded for this clone. Original handling: Scientists estimated how many nucleated cells there were by amplifying reference gene primers. Sequenced by immunoSEQ multiplex PCR; TCRdb stores in-frame clones only, minus some. Clone size and the V and J calls come from that table; the DNA yielded D and trimming. This table has hundreds of thousands of clones, about four fifths appearing once.

This chain links TRBV5-1 with TRBJ2-5, with TRBD1 as a possible D gene (6 bases). Material for sequencing was PBMCs or T cells enriched from blood (not recorded which). This sequence originates from a middle-aged man who had been exposed to COVID-19. The chain's CDR3 is CASSLGTQETQYF. CDR3 nucleotide sequence: TGCGCCAGCAGCTTAGGGACACAGGAGACCCAGTACTTC. The whole variable domain, filled in from reference TRBV5-1 and TRBJ2-5, reads KAGVTQTPRYLIKTRGQQVTLSCSPISGHRSVSWYQQTPGQGLQFLFEYFSETQRNKGNFPGRFSGRQFSNSRSEMNVSTLELGDSALYLCASSLGTQETQYFGPGTRLLVL.